This paragraph covers one T cell receptor (beta chain) sequence. Germline V gives CDR1 SGDLS, CDR2 YYNGEE. Trimming removed 4 bases from V and 5 bases from J, with 15 bases in between. There are 15 residues in the CDR3. Here immunoSEQ multiplex PCR was the method, and the copy in TCRdb shows in-frame clones only, minus some. The sample has 100,000 to 150,000 clones, around 87% seen once. This entry belongs to a study of blood T cell repertoires in COVID-19. Looking at the study overall: Acute-phase and convalescent COVID-19 samples originated in the United States, Italy and Spain. PBMCs, B-cell-depleted T cells, or T cells were the source of the cDNA or gDNA that made up the material.

This TCR was sampled from a woman aged 55-69 years with acute or convalescent COVID-19. Sequencing input: peripheral blood. The J gene is TRBJ2-2, the V gene TRBV9; D perhaps matches TRBD1 (7 bases). Here the CDR3 reads CASSPGGTATGELFF. In DNA form, the CDR3 reads TGTGCCAGCAGCCCTGGGGGGACAGCAACCGGGGAGCTGTTTTTT.